This is a list of T cell receptor beta chains from one sample in a study of beta chain features in type 1 diabetes. The data were produced by immunoSEQ multiplex PCR, yet TCRdb's version contains in-frame clones alone and is incomplete. The repertoire consists of a few hundred thousand clones, with over 9% occurring once and the leading ten covering about 0.63%. Sequencing was performed on central memory CD4+ T cells from blood. These receptor sequences come from a man between 25 and 39 years old with type 1 diabetes. The CDR3 runs from the conserved cysteine through the conserved F or W. Each record gives: CDR3 protein, CDR3 DNA, V gene, D gene, J gene, clone size. The D gene is left open where the match is weak. Not every row has a clone size; where given, it reads once, few, many or a size class.

CASTPSGQGGDEAFF,TGCGCCAGCACCCCCTCGGGACAGGGGGGTGATGAAGCTTTCTTT,TRBV4-1,TRBD1,TRBJ1-1,few
CASSPGLRTVGYTF,TGTGCCAGTAGTCCCGGACTGCGAACGGTGGGCTACACCTTC,TRBV19,-,TRBJ1-2,-
CASKEGTGYGPQHF,TGTGCCAGCAAGGAAGGGACAGGGTATGGGCCCCAGCATTTT,TRBV27,TRBD1,TRBJ1-5,few
CASSSSGIPDTQYF,TGTGCCAGCAGCTCGAGCGGGATTCCAGATACGCAGTATTTT,TRBV28,TRBD2,TRBJ2-3,many
CASSPTGSQETQYF,TGTGCCAGCAGCCCTACGGGGTCCCAAGAGACCCAGTACTTC,TRBV5-4,-,TRBJ2-5,few
CASSQGGQGVTGELFF,TGCGCCAGCAGCCAAGGGGGACAGGGGGTCACCGGGGAGCTGTTTTTT,TRBV4-1,TRBD1,TRBJ2-2,-
CASRWTGYNSPLHF,TGTGCCAGCAGATGGACAGGTTATAATTCACCCCTCCACTTT,TRBV6-5,TRBD1,TRBJ1-6,-
CASSWAGNEQFF,TGTGCCAGCAGCTGGGCGGGCAATGAGCAGTTCTTC,TRBV7-9,-,TRBJ2-1,many
CASRPDRVDQPQHF,TGCGCCAGCAGACCAGACAGGGTTGATCAGCCCCAGCATTTT,TRBV5-1,TRBD1,TRBJ1-5,many
CASSLSRMTVVGYTF,TGTGCCAGCAGCTTATCAAGGATGACGGTGGTTGGCTACACCTTC,TRBV7-9,-,TRBJ1-2,-
CASSRVGIGTQYF,TGTGCCAGCAGTCGTGTCGGCATCGGGACCCAGTACTTC,TRBV6-6,-,TRBJ2-5,once
CASRPRGSSYEQYF,TGTGCCAGCAGGCCCAGGGGGAGCTCCTACGAGCAGTACTTC,TRBV2,TRBD1,TRBJ2-7,few
CASSPQSGPGSPLHF,TGTGCCAGCAGCCCACAATCGGGGCCTGGGTCACCCCTCCACTTT,TRBV27,-,TRBJ1-6,-
CASSPSRTGELFF,TGTGCCAGCAGCCCGAGCCGTACCGGGGAGCTGTTTTTT,TRBV14,-,TRBJ2-2,few
CASRVPGRLNTEAFF,TGTGCCAGCAGAGTACCCGGCAGACTGAACACTGAAGCTTTCTTT,TRBV28,-,TRBJ1-1,few
CASSTRKAGDNEQFF,TGTGCCAGCAGCACCCGTAAAGCGGGAGACAATGAGCAGTTCTTC,TRBV21-1,-,TRBJ2-1,many
CASRPVDSYGYTF,TGTGCCAGCCGCCCTGTCGACAGCTATGGCTACACCTTC,TRBV6-5,-,TRBJ1-2,few
CASRRGADNNEQFF,TGTGCCAGCAGACGCGGAGCGGACAACAATGAGCAGTTCTTC,TRBV5-4,-,TRBJ2-1,-
CASSQSGFTGELFF,TGCGCCAGCAGCCAGTCAGGATTTACCGGGGAGCTGTTTTTT,TRBV4-1,-,TRBJ2-2,few
CASSRGGGENIQYF,TGTGCCAGCAGCCGCGGCGGAGGGGAAAACATTCAGTACTTC,TRBV7-3,-,TRBJ2-4,few
CASSLGGNSGANVLTF,TGTGCCAGCAGCTTAGGGGGGAACTCTGGGGCCAACGTCCTGACTTTC,TRBV7-7,-,TRBJ2-6,-
CASSLDFSNTGELFF,TGTGCCAGCAGCTTGGACTTTTCGAACACCGGGGAGCTGTTTTTT,TRBV5-4,-,TRBJ2-2,-
CASSLLKGVVQPQHF,TGTGCCAGCAGTTTACTAAAAGGGGTGGTACAGCCCCAGCATTTT,TRBV28,-,TRBJ1-5,-
CASSQGTVLSNQPQHF,TGTGCCAGCAGCCAAGGGACAGTTCTAAGCAATCAGCCCCAGCATTTT,TRBV5-8,TRBD1,TRBJ1-5,-
CASSPTVWQPQHF,TGTGCCAGCAGCCCCACGGTTTGGCAGCCCCAGCATTTT,TRBV7-2,-,TRBJ1-5,few
CASTQTNTGELFF,TGTGCCAGCACTCAGACGAACACCGGGGAGCTGTTTTTT,TRBV2,-,TRBJ2-2,-
CASSRDGTGNTEAFF,TGTGCCAGCAGCCGAGACGGGACGGGGAACACTGAAGCTTTCTTT,TRBV4-2,-,TRBJ1-1,few
CASSPPQGRDGYTF,TGTGCCAGCAGCCCCCCCCAGGGGAGGGATGGCTACACCTTC,TRBV9,-,TRBJ1-2,few
CASSESGGGYTF,TGCGCCAGCAGTGAGTCTGGGGGCGGCTACACCTTC,TRBV10-2,-,TRBJ1-2,few
CASSPLGGKQYF,TGTGCCAGCAGCCCCCTGGGGGGAAAGCAGTACTTC,TRBV7-9,-,TRBJ2-7,-
CASRDRRPYNEQFF,TGTGCCAGCAGGGACAGGAGACCCTACAATGAGCAGTTCTTC,TRBV2,TRBD1,TRBJ2-1,-
CASSLAWRDTQYF,TGCGCCAGCAGCTTAGCGTGGAGAGATACGCAGTATTTT,TRBV5-1,-,TRBJ2-3,few
CATSPRTSGSQQFF,TGTGCCACCAGCCCTCGGACTAGCGGGAGTCAGCAGTTCTTC,TRBV15,TRBD2,TRBJ2-1,many
CSGTENTEAFF,TGCAGTGGTACAGAGAACACTGAAGCTTTCTTT,TRBV20-1,-,TRBJ1-1,few
CASSGIGNTEAFF,TGTGCCAGCAGTGGAATCGGGAACACTGAAGCTTTCTTT,TRBV28,-,TRBJ1-1,many
CASSLSGQGNTDTQYF,TGTGCCAGCAGTTTATCGGGGCAGGGTAACACAGATACGCAGTATTTT,TRBV28,-,TRBJ2-3,-
CASSRNAGDGTDTQYF,TGTGCCAGCAGCCGGAATGCGGGAGACGGCACAGATACGCAGTATTTT,TRBV7-2,TRBD2,TRBJ2-3,few
CASSLEVATEAFF,TGTGCCAGCAGCTTAGAAGTGGCCACTGAAGCTTTCTTT,TRBV7-8,-,TRBJ1-1,-
CAGRGGGSYNEQFF,TGTGCGGGGAGGGGAGGGGGCTCCTACAATGAGCAGTTCTTC,TRBV6-1,-,TRBJ2-1,-
CASSPWSERTEAFF,TGTGCCAGCAGCCCTTGGTCAGAGCGCACTGAAGCTTTCTTT,TRBV7-9,-,TRBJ1-1,-
CASTSPGELFF,TGTGCCAGCACCTCGCCCGGGGAGCTGTTTTTT,TRBV6-6,-,TRBJ2-2,many
CASSQTSRKSDEQFF,TGTGCCAGCAGTCAAACTAGCCGCAAGTCGGATGAGCAGTTCTTC,TRBV2,-,TRBJ2-1,-
CASSLFSGGNQPQHF,TGTGCCAGCAGTTTGTTTTCAGGGGGCAATCAGCCCCAGCATTTT,TRBV27,-,TRBJ1-5,-